Given below is one TCR beta chain in context. This specimen comes from a study of blood T cell repertoires in COVID-19. Method: immunoSEQ multiplex PCR; TCRdb's copy keeps in-frame clones and lacks some. The data show just under 150,000 clones, about 80% seen once. Input material: peripheral blood. The clonotype comes from a human donor in a cohort sampled during active COVID-19.

CDR3 loop: CASSPEGLRKNHGYTF. The CDR3 DNA reads as TGTGCCAGCAGTCCTGAGGGTCTCCGGAAAAATCATGGCTACACCTTC. The V call is TRBV28, the J call TRBJ1-2; the D is unclear. V lost 5 bases, J lost 6 bases, and 22 bases lay in between. This CDR3 has 16 amino acids. Germline loops: CDR1 MDHEN, CDR2 SYDVKM.